This T cell receptor beta chain was profiled in a study of cytomegalovirus exposure and HLA in healthy donors (dated 2017 in TCRdb). Study-wide context: According to an earlier analysis of 587 of the donors, about 180 million T cells yielded approximately 120 million unique TCR beta sequences and about 300 Gb of sequence data. Roughly 300 gigabases of sequencing data and roughly 80 million unique TCR sequences made up an early release that covered nearly 650 HLA-typed donors. Of the approximately 400 genotyped donors, 65% to 90% were placed in the genetic ancestry cluster associated with self-reported Caucasian donors. The aim of the study was to test whether cataloging public T cell receptors could identify signatures of past pathogen exposure. The T cell repertoires of 666 subjects were profiled by immunosequencing and related to cytomegalovirus serostatus. In addition to the first cohort of roughly 700 subjects, a separate validation cohort of 130 or so different subjects was used. High-throughput TCR immunosequencing, statistical association of individual TCRs with disease status, and machine learning were combined to predict cytomegalovirus infection status. In a later analysis, previously published TCR beta repertoires from 670 or so donors were re-analyzed and high-resolution HLA genotyping was added so that TCR occurrence patterns could be studied. In the later analysis, no new phenotypic data were used to find candidate immune exposures; instead, reliance was placed on TCR beta sequences and their occurrence across donors. An earlier analysis of several hundred of the donors applied high-throughput TCR beta sequencing to assess whether each TCR beta V gene segment acted as functional or pseudogenic. Alongside the repertoire data, information on donor age, sex, ethnicity and CMV serostatus was compiled. A later genetic analysis used genome-wide SNP genotypes for about three fifths of the roughly 700 donors, treating that subset as a discovery cohort. All discovery cohort repertoires had been generated on a single sequencing platform. HLA typing covered class I and class II loci at four-digit resolution. The number of typed donors differed by locus: about 620-630 for A, B, C, DRB1 and DQB1; 500 to 550 for DQA1; 606 for DPA1; and about 450 for DPB1. Roughly 5 DR-DQ haplotypes were handled as single units for association and clustering because linkage in the cohort was strong. On average, 235,054 unique TCR beta nucleotide sequences were sequenced per donor among about 400 genotyped donors of the cohort, with roughly 20% of those sequences being non-productive. Summary of the overall study and its limitations: Some IMGT-functional V segments, including TRBV6-2 and TRBV6-3, could not be told apart with the 87-base-pair reads, so those segments were excluded. Only TCR beta chains were sequenced in this cohort, and the absence of alpha or paired-chain data limited detectable features. The authors suggested that the approach could potentially be generalized to other disease states and immunological phenotypes. In the study, 150 to 200 TCR beta chains were listed as associated with cytomegalovirus. V-gene and J-gene trimming of TCR beta chains was associated with a missense DCLRE1C variant in a later genetic analysis, and the association was replicated in an independent cohort. In a later analysis, most CMV-associated TCR beta chains were found to appear HLA-restricted, with HLA associations seemingly driven largely by CMV exposure. Correlated functional status among segregating V segments might reflect linkage disequilibrium, but an unknown experimental factor could not be ruled out. The presence/absence analyses assumed that sequencing depth was roughly uniform across donors, and that assumption may not be true. In both the original and validation cohorts, the classifier was reported to diagnose cytomegalovirus status with high specificity and sensitivity. In a later analysis, TCR association rates were found to vary across HLA loci, with the most associated TCRs seen for DRB1 alleles and the fewest for HLA-C alleles. A later analysis found that HLA-associated TCR beta chains were more clonally expanded and had lower generation probabilities than equally common non-associated chains. In vitro tests confirmed that three of the cytomegalovirus-associated TCR beta chains recognize cytomegalovirus antigens. A cluster of highly shared sequence variants was judged likely to be a technical artifact of the sequencing pipeline. Strong co-occurrence of HLA alleles, especially DR and DQ, made assigning TCR associations to individual alleles difficult. A later analysis reported that several top co-occurrence clusters appeared linked to parvovirus B19, influenza, CMV and Epstein-Barr virus. A further reported finding was that TCR beta sequences accurately predicted the HLA-A and HLA-B alleles for most subjects in the first cohort. Most TCR sequences were observed very rarely across donors, whereas some public TCRs were present in many individuals. For the cohort, immune exposure information was limited to CMV serostatus. The earlier analysis of about 600 of the donors excluded approximately 15 rarely observed V segments, including chromosome 9 orphons, because counts were too low. In an earlier analysis of some 540 of the donors, most TCR beta V segments appeared in productive rearrangements about 87% or about 30% of the time, broadly matching IMGT annotations. In a later genetic analysis, fewer N-insertions in productive TCRs were reported among donors in an Asian-associated ancestry cluster than the roughly 700-donor mean. HLA typing was unavailable for some donors at each locus, so association tests used only the typed subset. Specific HLA alleles were associated with roughly 17,000 TCR beta sequences at a false discovery rate of 0.05 in a later analysis.

In total, approximately 700 healthy bone marrow donors made up the cohort. Cohort members were all nominally healthy when sampled, although unrecorded immune exposures were likely present. CMV serostatus was positive for about 290 and negative for about 55% of the roughly 670 cohort members, and was not recorded for this donor. A peripheral blood sample was collected from each donor, and TCR beta sequencing was performed on peripheral blood mononuclear cells. The Qiagen DNeasy Blood Extraction Kit was used to extract genomic DNA from the blood cell samples. V drops 3 bases and J drops 3 bases, leaving 14 bases in between. The CDR3 measures 15 amino acids from cysteine to phenylalanine. The retained sequence is limited to the CDR3, 45 bases, with the frame set at the first base. CDR1 and CDR2 were assigned from the germline V gene as MGHDK and SYGVNS. A remark on this clone: Which antigen it targets is not known. No base qualities exist here, and no much larger clone lies one base off it.

The library was produced with the immunoSEQ multiplex PCR assay. The multiplex PCR relied on a mix of 60 forward primers for TCR Vbeta segments and 13 reverse primers for TCR Jbeta segments. The CDR3 region of rearranged TCR beta genes was amplified from genomic DNA by a multiplex PCR assay. On the Illumina HiSeq System, the amplified TCR beta libraries were sequenced as 87-base-pair reads. In the paper's pipeline: Across the roughly 600 repertoires, a later analysis counted approximately 83 million unique TCR beta chains, roughly 11 million of which were shared by at least two donors. Raw reads were error-corrected and collapsed into unique sequences with a nearest-neighbor algorithm that merged closely related sequences to remove PCR and sequencing errors. CDR3 sequences were aligned to IMGT reference sequences to assign V, D and J gene segments. For a sequence to be retained, at least a six-nucleotide match to both a V gene segment and a J gene segment was required. A rearrangement counted as productive if the CDR3 had no stop codons and remained in frame with V and J, and every other rearrangement counted as non-productive. Following IMGT convention, CDR3 was defined as the stretch from the second conserved V-encoded cysteine up to the conserved J-encoded phenylalanine. The earlier analysis of roughly 590 of the donors excluded sequences that lacked an unambiguous match to a single V gene segment. An earlier analysis of several hundred of the donors classified V segments as functional when productive rearrangements were above 56.7% and as segregating when the standard deviation between donors was above 5%. A statistical classification framework was built to diagnose cytomegalovirus status from the catalog of TCR beta chain sequences. A later analysis assigned V and J genes by comparing TCR nucleotide sequences with IMGT/GENE-DB human TR gene sequences. The TCRdist pipeline was used in a later analysis to assign CDR3 sequences and most-parsimonious VDJ recombination scenarios. In a later analysis, every TCR beta chain was defined by the combination of its CDR3 amino acid sequence and its V-gene family, and reads without a unique V-gene family were dropped. A later analysis removed over 500 highly shared, low-generation-probability nucleotide sequences to deal with suspected cross-contamination and a sequencing artifact. A later analysis calculated a clonal expansion index for each public chain from normalized within-repertoire ranks of inferred template counts. Generation probabilities in a later analysis came from a VDJ recombination model fitted to out-of-frame rearrangements, and those results were checked against IGoR. In a later analysis, TCR-TCR, TCR-HLA and TCR-CMV co-occurrence was scored with hypergeometric tests, and a repertoire-size bias correction was applied to TCR pairs. False discovery rates were estimated in a later analysis by permuting HLA or CMV assignments 20 times. A later analysis grouped co-occurring TCRs with DBSCAN, adding TCRdist sequence similarity when clustering within HLA-allele-positive subsets. For co-occurrence clustering, repertoires with fewer than 30,000 or more than 120,000 public chains were excluded, along with several repertoires with anomalous nucleotide sharing. The source is immuneACCESS, and TCRdb retained only in-frame sequences with V and J called. Part of the clones is not carried over; for the studies checked, unresolved V genes explain less than half of this, and the remainder is unexplained. V and J calls and clone size are as listed in that table; D and trimming were resolved from the DNA. This sample lists some 56,000 clones; around 83% were detected once. The ten largest clones add up to roughly 1.6% of the sample.

Sequences were obtained from PBMCs. Recombination joined TRBV25-1 with TRBJ2-5; the D segment could be TRBD1, given 6 matching bases. This TCR was sampled from a human donor in good health. The nucleotides are TGTGCCAGCAGTGATAATCGTGGGACAAAAGAGACCCAGTACTTC. This yields the protein CASSDNRGTKETQYF.